Following are 19 T cell receptor beta chains from one sample sequenced in a study of cytomegalovirus exposure and HLA in healthy donors. Vbeta (60) and Jbeta (13) primers were used in the PCR. Profiled with immunoSEQ multiplex PCR; TCRdb holds only in-frame clones, not every one. Of tens of thousands of clones listed, over 70% are singletons. Sequencing input: PBMCs. The receptors come from a girl aged 2 to 10 in good health and CMV-seropositive.

The chain is built from TRBV2 and TRBJ2-7; D is undetermined. Trimming stripped 4 bases from V and 7 bases from J, with 14 bases between. There are 13 residues in the CDR3. CDR1 and CDR2 from the germline V gene are SNHLY and FYNNEI. CDR3 bases: TGTGCCAGCAGTGCGACTGTGGGTGGGGAGCAGTACTTC. It translates to CASSATVGGEQYF.

The V gene is TRBV9, the J gene TRBJ1-6; TRBD1 might be the D (5 bases). V was shortened by 5 bases and J by 7 bases, with 7 bases between the two germline ends. The CDR3 runs 12 residues. The V gene's germline CDR1 is SGDLS and CDR2 YYNGEE. This CDR3 is CASSGGNSPLHF. The CDR3 DNA follows: TGTGCCAGCAGTGGGGGGAATTCACCCCTCCACTTT.

The sample holds a few counts of this clone. The rearrangement links TRBV6-1 to TRBJ1-3, with D perhaps TRBD1 (6 bases). Germline loops: CDR1 MNHNS, CDR2 SASEGT. V dropped 6 bases and J dropped 6 bases, with 15 bases sitting between them. CDR3 size: 14 residues. CDR3 sequence reads: CASSETGLENTIYF. The CDR3 coding sequence is TGTGCCAGCAGCGAAACAGGGTTGGAAAACACCATATATTTT.

The CDR3 bases are TGCGCCAGCAGCCAAGGATTGAGGGGGCGGTCAGATACGCAGTATTTT. Its translation: CASSQGLRGRSDTQYF. The chain employs TRBV4-1 and TRBJ2-3, with 7 bases lining up with TRBD1. The CDR3 sequence is 16 residues long. The germline V gene has CDR1 MGHRA and CDR2 YSYEKL. With V trimmed by 1 base and J by 4 bases, 8 bases remained unmatched.

The chain is built from TRBV27 and TRBJ2-7; 9 nucleotides match TRBD2. The CDR3 extends over 13 amino acids. The V gene end was trimmed by 8 bases and the J gene end by 2 bases; junction bases not matched to a gene: 4. CDR1 is MNHEY and CDR2 is SMNVEV in the germline V gene (reference sequence). As DNA, the CDR3 is TGTGCCAGCCGGACTAGCGATCCCTACGAGCAGTACTTC. Protein product: CASRTSDPYEQYF.

DNA for the CDR3: TGTGCCAGCAGTACCCAGCTAGGGGCAGCCGGGGAGCTGTTTTTT. This gives the protein CASSTQLGAAGELFF. The J gene is TRBJ2-2, the V gene TRBV27, with D possibly TRBD1 on 5 matching bases. With 5 bases removed from V and 6 bases from J, the gap between germline ends came to 16 bases. Germline CDR1 and CDR2: MNHEY and SMNVEV (reference sequence). The CDR3 loop spans 15 amino acids.

This clone was detected only a few times. The chain recombines TRBV4-1 with TRBJ1-1; D uncertain. V was pared by 0 bases and J by 6 bases, with 11 bases between. Germline V CDR1 and CDR2: MGHRA, YSYEKL. This CDR3 is 14 amino acids long. The CDR3 reads CASSQDPLMAEAFF. The CDR3 DNA reads TGCGCCAGCAGCCAAGATCCGCTAATGGCTGAAGCTTTCTTT.

The chain has TRBV6-5 and TRBJ2-7; 10 nucleotides align to TRBD1. Germline trimming cut 2 bases from V and 3 bases from J; bases unmatched to any gene: 4. The germline CDR1 and CDR2 sequences are MNHEY and SVGAGI. The CDR3 extends over 15 amino acids. CDR3 in amino acids: CASSYATGGRYEQYF. CDR3 in DNA: TGTGCCAGCAGTTACGCGACAGGGGGCCGCTACGAGCAGTACTTC.

The chain is built from TRBV7-8 and TRBJ2-1; perhaps TRBD2 as D (6 bases). V lost 4 bases and J lost 11, with 12 bases in between. The CDR3 runs to 12 residues. Germline V lookup: CDR1 SGHVS, CDR2 FQNEAQ. CDR3 DNA sequence: TGTGCCAGCAGCTCGCTCCGGGAGAAGCAGTTCTTC. Its translation: CASSSLREKQFF.

This chain links TRBV30 with TRBJ1-2; the match to TRBD1 covers 7 bases. CDR1 and CDR2 (germline): GTSNPN, SVGIG (reference sequence). The CDR3 totals 10 residues. DNA for the CDR3: TGTTCAGGGGGGCTTGATGGCTACACCTTC. Translated, it gives CSGGLDGYTF.

The chain links TRBV9 to TRBJ2-1; maybe TRBD2 (5 bases). Germline V CDR1 and CDR2: SGDLS, YYNGEE. Trimming took 4 bases from V and 2 from J, leaving 19 bases between them. This CDR3 spans 17 amino acids. CDR3 protein: CASSPNNLATPYNEQFF. The CDR3 region has the DNA TGTGCCAGCAGCCCGAATAACCTAGCTACCCCCTACAATGAGCAGTTCTTC. Drawing the rest from reference TRBV9 and TRBJ2-1, the complete variable domain is DSGVTQTPKHLITATGQRVTLRCSPRSGDLSVYWYQQSLDQGLQFLIQYYNGEERAKGNILERFSAQQFPDLHSELNLSSLELGDSALYFCASSPNNLATPYNEQFFGPGTRLTVL.

The chain is built from TRBV19 and TRBJ1-5; TRBD1 agrees at 8 bases. The ends lost 6 bases at V and 2 bases at J; junction bases unmatched: 12. Per the germline V gene, CDR1 is LNHDA and CDR2 is SQIVND (reference sequence). This CDR3 is built from 17 residues. This CDR3 is CASRDSQGARGNQPQHF. CDR3 nucleotides: TGTGCCAGTAGAGACTCTCAGGGGGCGCGAGGCAATCAGCCCCAGCATTTT.

The chain combines TRBV13 with TRBJ1-1; 9 nucleotides match TRBD1. Germline lookup yields CDR1 PRHDT and CDR2 FYEKMQ (reference sequence). This CDR3 has 16 amino acids. V shed 4 bases and J 0 bases; nucleotides not matched to a gene: 6. The CDR3 loop is CASSYGTGFMNTEAFF. CDR3 nucleotides: TGTGCCAGCAGCTACGGGACAGGGTTTATGAACACTGAAGCTTTCTTT.

This clone was observed a handful of times. V gene TRBV6-5 combines with J gene TRBJ2-7; the D is unclear. CDR3 size: 14 residues. The V end was cut by 6 bases, the J end by 2 bases, with 14 bases between. Germline CDR1 reads MNHEY; CDR2 reads SVGAGI. The CDR3 protein is CASSRTTPPYEQYF. For the CDR3, the DNA is TGTGCCAGCAGCCGTACTACACCCCCCTACGAGCAGTACTTC.

This clone occurred a few times. The chain couples TRBV29-1 to TRBJ2-7; TRBD1 matches 10 bases. CDR3 size: 14 residues. The germline V gene encodes CDR1 SQVTM and CDR2 ANQGSEA. V lost 7 bases to trimming and J lost 4 bases; unmatched junction nucleotides: 10. The CDR3 DNA reads as TGCAGCGCTTACCCGGGACAGGGGCTATACGAGCAGTACTTC. This codes for CSAYPGQGLYEQYF.

The gene calls are TRBV2 and TRBJ2-7; a weak D match, TRBD1 (6 bases). The CDR3 is 14 amino acids. Deletions cut 3 bases from V and 5 bases from J, with 14 bases between. From germline, CDR1 is SNHLY and CDR2 FYNNEI. In DNA, the CDR3 is TGTGCCAGCAGTGAGGACAGAGGGGAAGACGAGCAGTACTTC. Its protein is CASSEDRGEDEQYF.

Remarks on this clone: This CDR3 is also generated by other DNA sequences in the sample. The V gene is TRBV29-1, the J gene TRBJ2-3; 7 nucleotides match TRBD2. The CDR3 extends over 15 amino acids. CDR1 is SQVTM and CDR2 is ANQGSEA in the germline V gene. V lost 7 bases, J lost 0 bases, and 10 bases stayed unmatched. This CDR3 is CSACSSGASTDTQYF. DNA for the CDR3: TGCAGCGCTTGTTCGAGCGGGGCTAGCACAGATACGCAGTATTTT.

V and J are TRBV29-1 and TRBJ2-2; TRBD1 matches at 12 bases. Germline lookup yields CDR1 SQVTM and CDR2 ANQGSEA. The V segment lost 7 bases and the J segment 4 bases; nucleotides outside the gene matches: 19. The CDR3 is 19 amino acids. CDR3 sequence: CSDLLGDRGQRGSTGELFF. CDR3 nucleotides: TGCAGCGACTTACTCGGGGACAGGGGGCAAAGGGGAAGCACCGGGGAGCTGTTTTTT.

This chain connects TRBV30 to TRBJ2-7; tentative D call: TRBD2 (6 bases). Germline V gene lookup returns CDR1 GTSNPN and CDR2 SVGIG (reference sequence). The CDR3 spans 11 residues. V lost 3 bases to trimming and J lost 6 bases, with 9 bases between them. Here the CDR3 DNA reads TGTGCCTGGAGCCTGGGACTCGAGCAGTACTTC. Protein: CAWSLGLEQYF. Variable domain in full (rest from reference TRBV30 and TRBJ2-7): SQTIHQWPATLVQPVGSPLSLECTVEGTSNPNLYWYRQAAGRGLQLLFYSVGIGQISSEVPQNLSASRPQDRQFILSSKKLLLSDSGFYLCAWSLGLEQYFGPGTRLTVT.